These 28 T cell receptor beta chains came from one sample sequenced in a study of blood T cell repertoires in COVID-19. Profiled with immunoSEQ multiplex PCR; TCRdb holds only in-frame clones, not every one. This table holds over 200,000 clones, roughly 86% found once. Sequenced material: peripheral blood. These receptors were collected from a man aged 35-49 years who had recovered from COVID-19.

The genes are TRBV27 and TRBJ1-3; the D gene is possibly TRBD1 (5 bases). This CDR3 comprises 15 residues. Germline CDR1 reads MNHEY; CDR2 reads SMNVEV (reference sequence). Trimming took 4 bases from V and 4 from J, leaving 14 bases between them. CDR3 residues: CASSSQTAKGNTIYF. DNA of the CDR3: TGTGCCAGCAGTTCCCAGACAGCTAAAGGAAACACCATATATTTT.

This chain uses TRBV4-2 with TRBJ2-7; possible D gene TRBD1, 6 bases. Trimming pared 4 bases from V and 3 bases from J, leaving 16 bases between. CDR1 is LGHNA, CDR2 YNFKEQ, per germline. The CDR3 runs 15 residues. The CDR3 sequence: CASSPGAGAFYEQYF. The CDR3 DNA reads TGTGCCAGCAGCCCCGGGGCAGGGGCCTTCTACGAGCAGTACTTC.

The chain employs TRBV29-1 and TRBJ2-3; 8 bases line up with TRBD1. The ends lost 8 bases at V and 3 bases at J; junction bases unmatched: 4. CDR3 length: 12 amino acids. The germline V gene encodes CDR1 SQVTM and CDR2 ANQGSEA. The CDR3 DNA reads TGCAGCATAAGACAGGGGACAGATACGCAGTATTTT. Its protein product is CSIRQGTDTQYF.

The rearrangement uses TRBV30 and TRBJ1-2, with D maybe TRBD1 (5 bases). The CDR3 totals 13 residues. V was cut by 4 bases and J by 7 bases, with 16 bases left in between. Germline V gene data show CDR1 as GTSNPN and CDR2 as SVGIG (reference sequence). CDR3 bases: TGTGCCTGGACCGTGGGGGGGATGGGTGGCTACACCTTC. Translated, it gives CAWTVGGMGGYTF.

The rearrangement uses TRBV10-2 and TRBJ2-5; D is possibly TRBD1 (6 bases). Germline CDR1 WSHSY, CDR2 SAAADI. The V gene lost 7 bases and the J gene lost 4 bases, with 19 bases spanning the gap. The CDR3 has 15 amino acids. CDR3 sequence: CASNKLGHRAETQYF. CDR3 DNA sequence: TGCGCCAGCAATAAACTCGGACACAGGGCAGAGACCCAGTACTTC.

In the case of this clone: Other DNA sequences in the sample encode the same CDR3. The CDR3 DNA follows: TGTGCCAGCAGTCCTGTATACACTGAAGCTTTCTTT. Translation: CASSPVYTEAFF. The rearrangement joins TRBV6-5 to TRBJ1-1; D not certain. The germline CDR1 and CDR2 sequences are MNHEY and SVGAGI. Trimming removed 5 bases at V and 3 bases at J, with 7 bases between. CDR3 length: 12 amino acids.

The chain combines TRBV7-2 with TRBJ1-5; D ambiguous. The CDR3 runs 15 residues. V lost 2 bases and J lost 0, with 8 bases in between. Germline CDR1 reads SGHTA; CDR2 reads FQGNSA. CDR3 nucleotides: TGTGCCAGCAGCTTACGGGAAGATAGCAATCAGCCCCAGCATTTT. Translation gives CASSLREDSNQPQHF.

The J gene is TRBJ2-7, the V gene TRBV9, with 8 bases aligning to TRBD2. Per the germline V gene, CDR1 is SGDLS and CDR2 is YYNGEE. The trim removed 3 bases at V and 1 base at J, leaving 3 bases unmatched. The CDR3 covers 14 residues. CDR3: CASSEGGGSYEQYF. DNA for the CDR3: TGTGCCAGCAGCGAGGGCGGGGGGTCCTACGAGCAGTACTTC.

The genes are TRBV5-1 and TRBJ2-7; 7 positions agree with TRBD2. There are 14 residues in the CDR3. Germline CDR1 reads SGHRS; CDR2 reads YFSETQ. Losses at the gene ends were 2 bases for V and 7 bases for J; bases not matched to a gene: 9. CDR3 loop: CASSFGGGGREQYF. In DNA, the CDR3 is TGCGCCAGCAGCTTCGGCGGGGGAGGACGGGAGCAGTACTTC.

The gene calls are TRBV30 and TRBJ1-1; the D gene is possibly TRBD1 (6 bases). Trimming left V 1 base short and J 1 base short, with 10 bases between. The CDR3 is 14 amino acids. Looked up from germline, CDR1 is GTSNPN and CDR2 is SVGIG (reference sequence). The CDR3 protein is CAWSGWDTNTEAFF. Written as DNA, the CDR3 is TGTGCCTGGAGTGGGTGGGACACGAACACTGAAGCTTTCTTT.

The chain carries TRBV3-1 (or the pseudogene TRBV3-2) and TRBJ1-2, with unresolved D. The CDR3 runs 16 residues. V dropped 0 bases and J dropped 4 bases, with 15 bases sitting between them. CDR1 and CDR2 (germline): LGHDT, YNNKEL (reference sequence). The CDR3 coding sequence is TGTGCCAGCAGCCAAGAGCGGATACGGAGCCTCTATGGCTACACCTTC. Amino acid sequence: CASSQERIRSLYGYTF.

V usage is TRBV5-4 and J usage is TRBJ1-2; weak D call: TRBD1 (5 bases). Germline CDR1 and CDR2: SGHNT and YYREEE (reference sequence). Trimming shortened V by 2 bases and J by 7 bases, and 15 bases separated the two germline ends. The CDR3 is made up of 14 amino acids. The CDR3 bases are TGTGCCAGCAGCTTTCATGGCAGGGAATTTGGCTACACCTTC. Amino acids: CASSFHGREFGYTF.

The chain carries TRBV6-5 and TRBJ2-7; 9 nucleotides agree with TRBD1. Germline assignment: CDR1 MNHEY and CDR2 SVGAGI. Losses at the gene ends were 6 bases for V and 5 bases for J; bases not matched to a gene: 11. The CDR3 spans 15 residues. CDR3 amino acids: CASRLTGGASNEQYF. In DNA, the CDR3 is TGTGCCAGCAGATTAACAGGGGGCGCATCCAACGAGCAGTACTTC.

The chain employs TRBV19 and TRBJ1-2; 8 nucleotides line up with TRBD1. Germline values: CDR1 LNHDA, CDR2 SQIVND (reference sequence). The V and J ends lost 5 bases and 8 bases, in that order; junction bases with no gene match: 10. The CDR3 sequence is 14 residues long. This CDR3 reads CASSHRGQGIGYTF. The CDR3 DNA reads TGTGCCAGTAGTCATAGAGGACAGGGAATCGGCTACACCTTC.

This chain links TRBV9 with TRBJ2-4; TRBD1 matches at 9 bases. The length of the CDR3 is 17 residues. With V trimmed by 3 bases and J by 3 bases, 10 bases remained unmatched. Germline lookup yields CDR1 SGDLS and CDR2 YYNGEE. The chain's CDR3 is CASSASPGTGFKNIQYF. The CDR3 bases are TGTGCCAGCAGCGCCAGTCCCGGGACAGGGTTCAAAAACATTCAGTACTTC.

V gene TRBV4-3 combines with J gene TRBJ2-7; D unresolved. Trimming cost V 1 base and J 9 bases, with 13 bases left between them. This CDR3 is 13 amino acids long. CDR1 and CDR2 from the germline V gene are LGHNA and YSLEER. CDR3 coding DNA: TGCGCCAGCAGCCAAGGATCTACGTCTCCGCAGTACTTC. It yields the protein CASSQGSTSPQYF.

The chain combines TRBV7-3 with TRBJ2-5; 7 bases line up with TRBD2. The length of the CDR3 is 16 residues. With 5 bases clipped from V and 5 bases from J, the junction kept 14 bases outside the gene matches. Germline V gene lookup returns CDR1 SGHTA and CDR2 FQGTGA. The CDR3 DNA reads as TGTGCCAGCAGCCGGAGGGCGGGAGACCCCCGGGAGACCCAGTACTTC. Residues: CASSRRAGDPRETQYF.

The gene calls are TRBV19 and TRBJ1-5; no firm D call. Germline assignment: CDR1 LNHDA and CDR2 SQIVND (reference sequence). The CDR3 has 14 residues. V was shortened by 6 bases and J by 7 bases, with 16 bases between the two germline ends. In DNA form, the CDR3 reads TGTGCCAGTAGACCTACCGGGGAAAGCCAGCCCCAGCATTTT. Translating gives CASRPTGESQPQHF. Complete variable domain (other parts from reference TRBV19 and TRBJ1-5): DGGITQSPKYLFRKEGQNVTLSCEQNLNHDAMYWYRQDPGQGLRLIYYSQIVNDFQKGDIAEGYSVSREKKESFPLTVTSAQKNPTAFYLCASRPTGESQPQHFGDGTRLSIL.

The genes are TRBV4-1 and TRBJ1-1; TRBD1 matches at 7 bases. Per the germline V gene, CDR1 is MGHRA and CDR2 is YSYEKL. V shed 2 bases, J shed 5 bases, and the junction held 5 bases outside the gene matches. The CDR3 extends over 14 amino acids. Here the CDR3 reads CASSQLTGPTEAFF. The DNA of the CDR3 is TGCGCCAGCAGCCAATTGACAGGGCCGACTGAAGCTTTCTTT.

This chain uses TRBV29-1 with TRBJ2-1; TRBD2 matches at 10 bases. The J segment lost 6 bases and the V segment lost 6 bases, leaving 8 bases of the junction unmatched. The CDR3 contains 14 residues. Germline CDR1 SQVTM, CDR2 ANQGSEA. The CDR3 region is CSVRGSSGSNEQFF. The CDR3 bases are TGCAGCGTCCGGGGGTCTAGCGGGAGCAATGAGCAGTTCTTC.

The chain uses TRBV27 and TRBJ1-5; D is unclear. The CDR3 is made up of 14 amino acids. Deletions cut 6 bases from V and 2 bases from J, with 11 bases between. The germline V gene has CDR1 MNHEY and CDR2 SMNVEV (reference sequence). CDR3 DNA: TGTGCCAGCAGGAGGGCAGGCCGCAATCAGCCCCAGCATTTT. It translates to CASRRAGRNQPQHF.

J is TRBJ2-7 and V is TRBV10-2, with 9 bases matching TRBD1. The CDR3 is 14 residues long. With 3 bases clipped from V and 2 bases from J, the junction kept 2 bases outside the gene matches. The germline V gene encodes CDR1 WSHSY and CDR2 SAAADI. The CDR3 loop reads CASSDWDRAYEQYF. Written as DNA, the CDR3 is TGCGCCAGCAGTGACTGGGACAGGGCCTACGAGCAGTACTTC.

The chain joins TRBV3-1 (or the pseudogene TRBV3-2) to TRBJ1-2; 8 bases fit TRBD1. The CDR3 contains 13 residues. Unmatched junction bases numbered 3, after V lost 4 bases and J lost 5 bases. Germline CDR1 reads LGHDT; CDR2 reads YNNKEL (reference sequence). CDR3: CASSPGQGYGYTF. The CDR3 nucleotides read TGTGCCAGCAGCCCTGGACAGGGTTATGGCTACACCTTC.

This clone was counted between two and nine times. V is TRBV5-8 and J is TRBJ2-3; maybe TRBD2 (6 bases). Germline-derived CDR1 and CDR2 are SGHTS and YDEGEE. This CDR3 region has 15 residues. The germline V and J ends were trimmed by 4 bases and 1 base, with 13 bases remaining between them. CDR3 in DNA: TGTGCCAGCAGCCGGGGGATTATTGGCACAGATACGCAGTATTTT. Translating gives CASSRGIIGTDTQYF.

V is TRBV6-5 and J is TRBJ2-7; D ambiguous. Deletions cut 6 bases from V and 1 base from J, with 7 bases between. The length of the CDR3 is 12 residues. Germline V lookup: CDR1 MNHEY, CDR2 SVGAGI. DNA for the CDR3: TGTGCCAGCAGGCGTTCTTCCTACGAGCAGTACTTC. Its protein product is CASRRSSYEQYF.

In this sample, this clone turned up a few times. The same CDR3 can be traced to other DNA sequences in this sample. The genes are TRBV5-1 and TRBJ2-2; D gene ambiguous. Trimming removed 0 bases from V and 1 base from J, with 4 bases in between. The CDR3 sequence is 14 residues long. Germline V gene lookup returns CDR1 SGHRS and CDR2 YFSETQ. CDR3 bases: TGCGCCAGCAGCTTGGGAGGGAACACCGGGGAGCTGTTTTTT. Amino acids: CASSLGGNTGELFF.

The V gene is TRBV7-8, the J gene TRBJ2-7; TRBD1 agrees at 8 bases. V lost 1 base to trimming and J lost 1 base; unmatched junction nucleotides: 6. This CDR3 is built from 16 residues. Germline loops: CDR1 SGHVS, CDR2 FQNEAQ. The CDR3 protein is CASSLGGQVGSYEQYF. The CDR3 bases are TGTGCCAGCAGCTTAGGGGGACAGGTTGGATCCTACGAGCAGTACTTC. Drawing the rest from reference TRBV7-8 and TRBJ2-7, the complete variable domain is GAGVSQSPRYKVAKRGQDVALRCDPISGHVSLFWYQQALGQGPEFLTYFQNEAQLDKSGLPSDRFFAERPEGSVSTLKIQRTQQEDSAVYLCASSLGGQVGSYEQYFGPGTRLTVT.

This clone was seen repeatedly, ten times or more. This rearrangement joins TRBV7-2 to TRBJ2-3, with TRBD2 matching 9 bases. Germline CDR1 SGHTA, CDR2 FQGNSA. V dropped 1 base and J dropped 10; count of bases not matched to a gene: 15. This CDR3 region has 17 residues. The CDR3 loop reads CASSLGSAGGFSNAQYF. CDR3 DNA sequence: TGTGCCAGCAGCTTAGGTTCCGCGGGAGGGTTCAGTAATGCGCAGTATTTT.